This T cell receptor beta chain originates from a study of cytomegalovirus exposure and HLA in healthy donors. Study-level results: Later analysis suggested most CMV-associated TCR beta chains were HLA-restricted.

Details on this clone: What it recognizes is unknown.

Healthy bone marrow donors supplied every sample. A multiplex PCR was run with 60 Vbeta primers and 13 Jbeta primers. The data were produced by immunoSEQ multiplex PCR, yet TCRdb's version contains in-frame clones alone and is incomplete. In the table there are about 160,000 clones, about four fifths of which are singletons. The CDR3 has 17 residues. The germline V gene has CDR1 ENHRY and CDR2 SYGVKD. Trimming took 5 bases from V and 0 from J, leaving 18 bases between them. The V call is TRBV10-3, the J call TRBJ2-3; no reliable D call. The sequence came from a man aged 50-59 years in good health and CMV-seropositive. The sample comprised PBMCs. The CDR3 coding sequence is TGTGCCATCAGTTTATCCCAAGCGTCATCTAGCACAGATACGCAGTATTTT. It encodes CAISLSQASSSTDTQYF.